This is a list of T cell receptor beta chains from one sample in a study of T-cell memory formation after mild COVID-19. TCRdb called the 5' RACE reads again in MiXCR, with one record for every CDR3 protein. The table records approximately 52,000 distinct CDR3 sequences, 9.3% of them present only once. The sample comprised PBMCs or a T cell subset sorted from them (not recorded which). The origin of the receptors is an adult woman who had mild COVID-19 (a few samples of this study predate the infection). Cell type and time point are not known. The CDR3 runs from the conserved cysteine through the conserved F or W. Each record gives: D gene, V gene, J gene, clone size, CDR3 protein, CDR3 DNA. A D gene is named only where the DNA matches it firmly. Clone size is not always given. Where it is, it says once, few, many or a class for expanded clones.

.	TRBV10-3	TRBJ2-3	many	CAISGIAEGNTQYF	TGTGCCATCAGTGGTATAGCGGAGGGGAATACGCAGTATTTT
.	TRBV3-1	TRBJ1-1	few	CASNNRYTEAFF	TGTGCCAGCAATAACAGGTACACTGAAGCTTTCTTT
TRBD2	TRBV6-1	TRBJ2-1	many	CASSGTGTSGRDEQFF	TGTGCCAGCAGCGGTACCGGGACTAGCGGGAGAGATGAGCAGTTCTTC
.	TRBV9	TRBJ1-1	.	CASSAHSGQENTEAFF	TGTGCCAGCAGCGCCCACTCGGGTCAGGAGAACACTGAAGCTTTCTTT
TRBD2	TRBV18	TRBJ2-3	many	CASSLSNPGTSKDTQYF	TGTGCCAGCTCACTCTCCAACCCCGGGACTAGCAAAGATACGCAGTATTTT
TRBD2	TRBV29-1	TRBJ2-2	many	CSVGTSGMNTGELFF	TGCAGCGTTGGGACTAGCGGGATGAACACCGGGGAGCTGTTTTTT
TRBD2	TRBV7-6	TRBJ2-5	many	CASSPTIASGRETQYF	TGTGCCAGCAGCCCTACTATTGCTAGCGGGAGAGAGACCCAGTACTTC
TRBD1	TRBV7-9	TRBJ1-2	few	CASSLPRTGDYGYTF	TGTGCCAGCAGCCTCCCGCGGACAGGGGACTATGGCTACACCTTC
TRBD2	TRBV18	TRBJ2-1	few	CASSPPDRLAVTDNEQFF	TGTGCCAGCTCACCACCCGATCGACTAGCGGTCACAGACAATGAGCAGTTCTTC
.	TRBV7-2	TRBJ2-5	many	CASSLRQDQETQYF	TGTGCCAGCAGCTTAAGACAGGACCAAGAGACCCAGTACTTC
.	TRBV21-1	TRBJ1-6	few	CASSKVVPSSYNSPLHF	TGTGCCAGCAGCAAAGTAGTCCCCAGCTCCTATAATTCACCCCTCCACTTT
TRBD2	TRBV6-5	TRBJ2-3	.	CASKGASGSDTQYF	TGTGCCAGCAAGGGAGCTAGCGGATCAGATACGCAGTATTTT
TRBD2	TRBV7-8	TRBJ2-5	medium-sized	CASSPRGGRETQYF	TGTGCCAGCAGCCCTCGCGGGGGACGAGAGACCCAGTACTTC
.	TRBV20-1	TRBJ2-1	medium-sized	CSAGPGKGNEQFF	TGCAGTGCTGGCCCGGGGAAGGGCAATGAGCAGTTCTTC
.	TRBV18	TRBJ1-5	few	CASSQGDLSNQPQHF	TGTGCCAGCTCGCAAGGAGACCTTAGCAATCAGCCCCAGCATTTT
TRBD1	TRBV30	TRBJ1-6	many	CAWSNRDRGDSPLHF	TGTGCCTGGAGTAACCGGGACAGGGGAGATTCACCCCTCCACTTT
.	TRBV18	TRBJ2-1	.	CASSPDYNEQFF	TGTGCCAGCTCCCCGGATTACAATGAGCAGTTCTTC
.	TRBV6-5	TRBJ2-5	few	CASTPPGQETQYF	TGTGCCAGCACCCCCCCGGGGCAAGAGACCCAGTACTTC
.	TRBV9	TRBJ1-5	few	CASSVDGANQPQHF	TGTGCCAGCAGCGTGGACGGCGCCAATCAGCCCCAGCATTTT
.	TRBV12-3/TRBV12-4	TRBJ1-1	.	CASSLGGGLEAFF	TGTGCCAGCAGTTTAGGAGGAGGGTTAGAAGCTTTCTTT
.	TRBV6-2/TRBV6-3	TRBJ2-2	.	CASSPIYTGELFF	TGTGCCAGCAGCCCTATTTACACCGGGGAGCTGTTTTTT
.	TRBV24-1	TRBJ2-2	.	CATSDIRGSGTGELFF	TGTGCCACCAGTGATATCCGGGGATCGGGAACCGGGGAGCTGTTTTTT
.	TRBV7-7	TRBJ2-1	many	CASSPYGRNNEQFF	TGTGCCAGCAGCCCGTATGGAAGAAACAATGAGCAGTTCTTC
.	TRBV12-3/TRBV12-4	TRBJ2-7	.	CASSPFRDLYEQYF	TGTGCCAGCAGCCCCTTCCGGGACCTCTACGAGCAGTACTTC
TRBD1	TRBV20-1	TRBJ2-1	many	CSARDPTGINEQFF	TGCAGTGCTAGAGACCCGACAGGGATCAATGAGCAGTTCTTC
.	TRBV20-1	TRBJ1-1	many	CSASGGNTEAFF	TGCAGTGCTAGCGGGGGAAACACTGAAGCTTTCTTT
.	TRBV4-2	TRBJ2-2	.	CASSQELTVTGGAGELFF	TGTGCCAGCAGCCAAGAATTGACTGTCACAGGGGGGGCCGGGGAGCTGTTTTTT
.	TRBV6-1	TRBJ2-1	.	CASSPPRGAGTAKNNEQFF	TGTGCCAGCAGTCCACCAAGGGGGGCCGGGACAGCAAAAAACAATGAGCAGTTCTTC
TRBD1	TRBV9	TRBJ1-1	few	CASSPGTGGGTEAFF	TGTGCCAGCAGCCCTGGGACAGGGGGCGGGACTGAAGCTTTCTTT
.	TRBV2	TRBJ2-3	.	CASSVTDTQYF	TGTGCCAGCAGTGTCACAGATACGCAGTATTTT
TRBD2	TRBV7-2	TRBJ2-2	few	CASSRGLAGASTGELFF	TGTGCCAGCAGCCGGGGACTAGCGGGAGCGAGCACCGGGGAGCTGTTTTTT
.	TRBV7-2	TRBJ2-5	many	CASSSTSYRVETQYF	TGTGCCAGCAGTTCAACCTCTTACAGGGTAGAGACCCAGTACTTC
.	TRBV10-3	TRBJ2-2	.	CAISDQGYTGELFF	TGTGCCATCAGTGACCAGGGGTACACCGGGGAGCTGTTTTTT
.	TRBV6-2/TRBV6-3	TRBJ2-7	many	CASSYYRGQVSYEQYF	TGTGCCAGCAGTTACTACCGGGGCCAGGTTTCCTACGAGCAGTACTTC
TRBD1	TRBV6-6	TRBJ2-1	few	CASRLRQGGRDNEQFF	TGTGCCAGCAGACTCCGACAGGGGGGACGGGACAATGAGCAGTTCTTC
TRBD2	TRBV3-1	TRBJ2-4	few	CASSRGTSGGVAKNIQYF	TGTGCCAGCAGCCGTGGGACTAGCGGGGGGGTAGCCAAAAACATTCAGTACTTC
.	TRBV27	TRBJ2-1	few	CASQPRAAYNEQFF	TGTGCCAGCCAGCCCAGGGCAGCTTACAATGAGCAGTTCTTC
.	TRBV11-2	TRBJ2-1	few	CASSLALRSGREQFF	TGTGCCAGCAGCTTAGCTCTTAGGTCGGGTCGTGAGCAGTTCTTC
TRBD2	TRBV7-9	TRBJ2-7	medium-sized	CASSLEGGSYEQYF	TGTGCCAGCAGCTTAGAGGGCGGGAGTTACGAGCAGTACTTC
.	TRBV12-3/TRBV12-4	TRBJ2-1	many	CASSPGLGGNNEQFF	TGTGCCAGCAGCCCAGGGCTCGGGGGAAACAATGAGCAGTTCTTC
.	TRBV29-1	TRBJ2-7	many	CSVADFEQYF	TGCAGCGTGGCGGATTTCGAGCAGTACTTC
.	TRBV7-9	TRBJ1-2	.	CASSSLVTVNYGYTF	TGTGCCAGCTCCTCTCTAGTCACAGTCAACTATGGCTACACCTTC
.	TRBV30	TRBJ1-5	few	CAWNKGRENQPQHF	TGTGCCTGGAATAAGGGACGGGAAAATCAGCCCCAGCATTTT
.	TRBV20-1	TRBJ2-1	many	CSARGSGVYNEQFF	TGCAGTGCTAGAGGTTCCGGGGTGTACAATGAGCAGTTCTTC
.	TRBV5-5	TRBJ1-6	few	CASSLDAGAPSPLHF	TGTGCCAGCAGCTTGGATGCAGGGGCCCCCTCACCCCTCCACTTT
.	TRBV20-1	TRBJ1-2	few	CSARVPAGYTF	TGCAGTGCTAGAGTTCCCGCCGGCTACACCTTC
.	TRBV29-1	TRBJ1-1	few	CSVVPKTMNTEAFF	TGCAGCGTTGTTCCGAAGACCATGAACACTGAAGCTTTCTTT
.	TRBV7-9	TRBJ1-2	few	CASSLAGTHIGGYTF	TGTGCCAGCAGCTTAGCGGGGACACACATTGGTGGCTACACCTTC
.	TRBV7-2	TRBJ1-6	many	CASSYPQTKSPLHF	TGTGCCAGCAGCTATCCTCAGACGAAATCACCCCTCCACTTT
.	TRBV7-9	TRBJ1-3	few	CASSFRTAMGNTIYF	TGTGCCAGCAGCTTCAGGACAGCCATGGGAAACACCATATATTTT